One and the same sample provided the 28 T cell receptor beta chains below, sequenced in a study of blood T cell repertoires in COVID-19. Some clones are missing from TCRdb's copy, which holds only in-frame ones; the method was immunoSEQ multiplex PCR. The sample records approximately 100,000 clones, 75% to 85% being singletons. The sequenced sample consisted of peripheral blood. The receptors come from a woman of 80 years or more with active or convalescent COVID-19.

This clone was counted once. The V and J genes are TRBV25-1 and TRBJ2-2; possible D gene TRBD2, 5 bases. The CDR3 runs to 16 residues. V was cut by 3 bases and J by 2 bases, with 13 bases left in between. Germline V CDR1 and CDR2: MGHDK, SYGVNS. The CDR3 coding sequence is TGTGCCAGCAGTGATTCGGGGTGGGGAAACACCGGGGAGCTGTTTTTT. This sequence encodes CASSDSGWGNTGELFF.

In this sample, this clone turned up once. CDR3 region: CSVGGRETQYF. The CDR3 region has the DNA TGCAGTGTCGGGGGTCGGGAGACCCAGTACTTC. This rearrangement joins TRBV20-1 to TRBJ2-5; the D gene is possibly TRBD2 (6 bases). The CDR3 consists of 11 residues. The V end was cut by 7 bases, the J end by 5 bases, with 11 bases between. Germline CDR1 is DFQATT and CDR2 is SNEGSKA (reference sequence).

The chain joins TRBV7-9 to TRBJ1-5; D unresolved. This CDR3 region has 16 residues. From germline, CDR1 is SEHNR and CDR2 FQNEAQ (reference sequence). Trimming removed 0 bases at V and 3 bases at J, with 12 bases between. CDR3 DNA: TGTGCCAGCAGCTTAGCTGGAGGAGGTCCCAATCAGCCCCAGCATTTT. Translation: CASSLAGGGPNQPQHF.

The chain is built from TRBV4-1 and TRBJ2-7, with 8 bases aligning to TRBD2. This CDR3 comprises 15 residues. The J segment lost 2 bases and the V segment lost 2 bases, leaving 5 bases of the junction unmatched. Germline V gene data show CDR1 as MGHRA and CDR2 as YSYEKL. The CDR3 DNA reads TGCGCCAGCAGCCAACCGGGACTAGTCGCCTACGAGCAGTACTTC. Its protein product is CASSQPGLVAYEQYF.

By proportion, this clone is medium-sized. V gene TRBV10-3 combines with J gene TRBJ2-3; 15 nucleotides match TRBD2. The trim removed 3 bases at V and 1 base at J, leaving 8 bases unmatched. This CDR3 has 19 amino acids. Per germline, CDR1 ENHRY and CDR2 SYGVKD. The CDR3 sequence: CAISESGLAGGPGTDTQYF. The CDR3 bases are TGTGCCATCAGTGAATCCGGACTAGCGGGAGGGCCCGGCACAGATACGCAGTATTTT.

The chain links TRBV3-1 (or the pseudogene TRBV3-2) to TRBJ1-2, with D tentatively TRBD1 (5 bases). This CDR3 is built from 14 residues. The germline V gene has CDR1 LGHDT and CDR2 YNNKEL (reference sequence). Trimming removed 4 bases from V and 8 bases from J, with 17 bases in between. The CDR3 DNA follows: TGTGCCAGCAGCCCACTAGGAGGGGCGCCGGGCTACACCTTC. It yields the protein CASSPLGGAPGYTF.

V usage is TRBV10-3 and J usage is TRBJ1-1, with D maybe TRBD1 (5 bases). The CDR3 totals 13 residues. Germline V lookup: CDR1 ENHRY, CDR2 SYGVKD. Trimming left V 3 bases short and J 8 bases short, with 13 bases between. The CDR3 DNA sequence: TGTGCCATCAGTGACACAGGTAGGGCCGAAGCTTTCTTT. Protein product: CAISDTGRAEAFF.

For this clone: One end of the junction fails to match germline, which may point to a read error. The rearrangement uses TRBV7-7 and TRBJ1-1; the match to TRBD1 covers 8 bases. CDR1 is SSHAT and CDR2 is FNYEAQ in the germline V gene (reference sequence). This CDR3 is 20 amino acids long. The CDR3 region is CASSKYPEDRAMAPGTEAFF. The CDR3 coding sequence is TGTGCTAGCAGCAAGTACCCAGAGGACAGGGCCATGGCCCCGGGGACTGAAGCTTTCTTT.

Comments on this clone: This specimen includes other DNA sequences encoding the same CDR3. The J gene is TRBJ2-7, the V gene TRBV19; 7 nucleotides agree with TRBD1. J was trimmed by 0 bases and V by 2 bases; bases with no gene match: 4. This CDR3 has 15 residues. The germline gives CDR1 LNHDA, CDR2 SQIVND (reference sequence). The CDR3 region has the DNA TGTGCCAGTAGTATAAGTAGGGACAGCTCCTACGAGCAGTACTTC. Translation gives CASSISRDSSYEQYF.

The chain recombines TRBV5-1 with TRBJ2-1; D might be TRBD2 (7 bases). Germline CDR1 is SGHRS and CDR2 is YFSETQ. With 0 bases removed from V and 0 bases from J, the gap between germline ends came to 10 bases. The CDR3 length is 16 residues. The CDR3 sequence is CASSLGGGGSYNEQFF. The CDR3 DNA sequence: TGCGCCAGCAGCTTGGGGGGAGGGGGCTCCTACAATGAGCAGTTCTTC.

The DNA of the CDR3 is TGCGCCAGCAGCCAGCAAGGGGGCAATCAGCCCCAGCATTTT. Residues: CASSQQGGNQPQHF. The chain joins TRBV4-1 to TRBJ1-5, with D perhaps TRBD1 (5 bases). Germline assignment: CDR1 MGHRA and CDR2 YSYEKL. This CDR3 contains 14 residues. V was cut by 3 bases and J by 2 bases, with 8 bases left in between.

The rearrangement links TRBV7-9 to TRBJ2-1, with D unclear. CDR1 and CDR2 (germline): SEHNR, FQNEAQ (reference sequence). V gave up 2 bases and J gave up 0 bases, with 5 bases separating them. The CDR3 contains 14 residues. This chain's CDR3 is CASSLQNSYNEQFF. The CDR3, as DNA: TGTGCCAGCAGCTTACAGAACTCCTACAATGAGCAGTTCTTC. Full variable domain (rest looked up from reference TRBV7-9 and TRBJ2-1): DTGVSQNPRHKITKRGQNVTFRCDPISEHNRLYWYRQTLGQGPEFLTYFQNEAQLEKSRLLSDRFSAERPKGSFSTLEIQRTEQGDSAMYLCASSLQNSYNEQFFGPGTRLTVL.

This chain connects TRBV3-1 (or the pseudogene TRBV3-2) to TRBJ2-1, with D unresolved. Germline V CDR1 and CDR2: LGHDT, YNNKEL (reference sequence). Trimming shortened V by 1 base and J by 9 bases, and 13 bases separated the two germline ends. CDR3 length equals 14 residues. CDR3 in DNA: TGTGCCAGCAGCCAAGTCATCGACTCGGCTGAGCAGTTCTTC. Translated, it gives CASSQVIDSAEQFF.

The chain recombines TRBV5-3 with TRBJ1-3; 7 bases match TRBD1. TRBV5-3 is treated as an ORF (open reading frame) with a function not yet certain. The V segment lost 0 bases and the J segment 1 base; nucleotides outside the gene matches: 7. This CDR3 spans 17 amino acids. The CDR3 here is CARSLGKTGLSGNTIYF. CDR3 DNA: TGTGCCAGAAGCTTGGGAAAGACAGGGCTTTCTGGAAACACCATATATTTT.

The DNA of the CDR3 is TGTGCCAGCAGCAGTTACCGGGGGAACTATGGCTACACCTTC. It translates to CASSSYRGNYGYTF. J is TRBJ1-2 and V is TRBV28, with D tentatively TRBD1 (5 bases). This CDR3 comprises 14 residues. Germline CDR1 reads MDHEN; CDR2 reads SYDVKM. V shed 6 bases and J shed 2 bases, with 13 bases lying between them.

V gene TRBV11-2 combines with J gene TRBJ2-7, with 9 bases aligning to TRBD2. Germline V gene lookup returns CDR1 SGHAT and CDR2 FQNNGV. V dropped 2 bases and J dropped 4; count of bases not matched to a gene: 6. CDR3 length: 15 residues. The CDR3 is CASSLRLAEAYEQYF. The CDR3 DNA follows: TGTGCCAGCAGCTTACGACTAGCGGAGGCATACGAGCAGTACTTC.

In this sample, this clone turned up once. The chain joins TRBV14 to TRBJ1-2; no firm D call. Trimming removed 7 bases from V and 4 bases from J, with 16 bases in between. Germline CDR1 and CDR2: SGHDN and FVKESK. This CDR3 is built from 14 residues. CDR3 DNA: TGTGCCAGCACCAGGTCAGGCCCTGGCTATGGCTACACCTTC. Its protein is CASTRSGPGYGYTF.

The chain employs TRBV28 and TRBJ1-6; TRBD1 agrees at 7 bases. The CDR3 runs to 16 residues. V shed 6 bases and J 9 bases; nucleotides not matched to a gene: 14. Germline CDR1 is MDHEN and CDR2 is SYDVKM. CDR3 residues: CASSLLPGQRVSPLHF. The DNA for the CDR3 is TGTGCCAGCAGCCTCCTCCCGGGACAGAGGGTTTCACCCCTCCACTTT.

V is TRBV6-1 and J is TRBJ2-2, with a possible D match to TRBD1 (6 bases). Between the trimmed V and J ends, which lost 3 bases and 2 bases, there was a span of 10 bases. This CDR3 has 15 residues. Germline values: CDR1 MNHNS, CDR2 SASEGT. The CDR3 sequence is CASSEGHRNTGELFF. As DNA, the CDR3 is TGTGCCAGCAGTGAGGGACACCGTAACACCGGGGAGCTGTTTTTT.

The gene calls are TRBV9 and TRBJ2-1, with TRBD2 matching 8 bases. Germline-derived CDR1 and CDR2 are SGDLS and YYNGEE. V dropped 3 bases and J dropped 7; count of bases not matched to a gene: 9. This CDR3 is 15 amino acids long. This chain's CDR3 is CASSESGRRGNEQFF. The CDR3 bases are TGTGCCAGCAGCGAAAGCGGGAGAAGGGGTAATGAGCAGTTCTTC. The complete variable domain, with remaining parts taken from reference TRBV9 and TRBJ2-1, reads DSGVTQTPKHLITATGQRVTLRCSPRSGDLSVYWYQQSLDQGLQFLIQYYNGEERAKGNILERFSAQQFPDLHSELNLSSLELGDSALYFCASSESGRRGNEQFFGPGTRLTVL.

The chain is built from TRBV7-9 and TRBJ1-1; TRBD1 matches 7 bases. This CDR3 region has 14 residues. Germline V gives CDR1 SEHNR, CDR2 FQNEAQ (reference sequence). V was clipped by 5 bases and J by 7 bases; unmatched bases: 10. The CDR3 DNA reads TGTGCCAGCAGCCCCAACCGGGACAGCAATGAAGCTTTCTTT. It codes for CASSPNRDSNEAFF.

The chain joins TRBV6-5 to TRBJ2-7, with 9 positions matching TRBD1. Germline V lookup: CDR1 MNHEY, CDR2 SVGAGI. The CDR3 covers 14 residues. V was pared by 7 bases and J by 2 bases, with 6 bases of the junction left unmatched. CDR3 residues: CASTEGTGTYEQYF. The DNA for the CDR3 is TGTGCCAGCACCGAGGGGACAGGGACCTACGAGCAGTACTTC.

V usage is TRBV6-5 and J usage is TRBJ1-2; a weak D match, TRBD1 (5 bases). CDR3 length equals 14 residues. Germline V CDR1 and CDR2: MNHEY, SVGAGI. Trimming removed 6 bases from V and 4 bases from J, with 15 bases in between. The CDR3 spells CASRDTGAFYGYTF. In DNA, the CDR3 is TGTGCCAGCAGAGACACAGGCGCCTTCTATGGCTACACCTTC.

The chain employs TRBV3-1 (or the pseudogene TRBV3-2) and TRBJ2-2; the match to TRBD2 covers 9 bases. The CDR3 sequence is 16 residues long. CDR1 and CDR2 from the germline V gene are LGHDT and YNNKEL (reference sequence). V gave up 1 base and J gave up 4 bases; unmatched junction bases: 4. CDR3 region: CASSQGAGGGTGELFF. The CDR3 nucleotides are TGTGCCAGCAGCCAAGGCGCGGGAGGGGGCACCGGGGAGCTGTTTTTT.

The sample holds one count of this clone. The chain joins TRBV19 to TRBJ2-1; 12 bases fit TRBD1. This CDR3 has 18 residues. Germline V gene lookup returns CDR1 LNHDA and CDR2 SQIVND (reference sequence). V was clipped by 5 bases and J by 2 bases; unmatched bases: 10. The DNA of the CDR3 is TGTGCCAGTAGTGCTAGGGCCGGGACAGGGGGCACCTACAATGAGCAGTTCTTC. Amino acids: CASSARAGTGGTYNEQFF.

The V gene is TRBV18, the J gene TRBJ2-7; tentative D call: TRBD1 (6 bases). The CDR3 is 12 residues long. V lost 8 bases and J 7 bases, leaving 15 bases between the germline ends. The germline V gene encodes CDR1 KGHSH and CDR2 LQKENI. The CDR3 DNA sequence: TGTGCCAGCACGGACAGCCCGAGGGAGCAGTACTTC. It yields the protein CASTDSPREQYF.

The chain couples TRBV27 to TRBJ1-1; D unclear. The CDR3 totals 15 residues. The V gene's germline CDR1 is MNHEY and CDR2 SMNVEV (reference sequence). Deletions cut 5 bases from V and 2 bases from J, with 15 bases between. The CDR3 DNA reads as TGTGCCAGCAGTATTTCTGGGCAGGCCAACACTGAAGCTTTCTTT. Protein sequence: CASSISGQANTEAFF.

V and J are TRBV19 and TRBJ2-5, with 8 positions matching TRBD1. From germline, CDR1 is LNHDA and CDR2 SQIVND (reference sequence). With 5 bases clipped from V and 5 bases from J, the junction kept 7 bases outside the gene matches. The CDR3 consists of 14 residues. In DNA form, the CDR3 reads TGTGCCAGTAGTCCTTGGACAGGGCTGGAGACCCAGTACTTC. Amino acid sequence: CASSPWTGLETQYF.